The present T cell receptor beta chain was sequenced within a study of blood T cell repertoires in COVID-19. Study at large: The study drew acute and convalescent COVID-19 samples from the United States, Italy and Spain. From T cells, B-cell-depleted T cells, or PBMCs came the material, which was cDNA or gDNA.

Sequencing was performed with immunoSEQ multiplex PCR; in TCRdb, only in-frame clones are kept and a portion is missing. The sample has a few hundred thousand clones; around 83% are singletons. This CDR3 is built from 16 residues. V was pared by 0 bases and J by 0 bases, with 11 bases between. Germline values: CDR1 LGHNA, CDR2 YSLEER. J is TRBJ1-2 and V is TRBV4-3, with D possibly TRBD1 on 6 matching bases. This TCR was sampled from a woman between 18 and 29 years old with acute or convalescent COVID-19. The sequencing sample was made of peripheral blood. CDR3 residues: CASSQDLGATNYGYTF. The CDR3 region has the DNA TGCGCCAGCAGCCAAGATCTGGGGGCCACTAACTATGGCTACACCTTC.